This TCR beta chain originates from a study of blood T cell repertoires in COVID-19. Sequencing was performed with immunoSEQ multiplex PCR; in TCRdb, only in-frame clones are kept and a portion is missing. The sample lists some 230,000 clones; approximately 78% were seen once. Patients of the Seattle cohort, enrolled during active infection, were followed longitudinally. CDR3 length equals 13 residues. Trimming cost V 7 bases and J 8 bases, with 17 bases left between them. This sequence joins TRBV12-3 or TRBV12-4 and TRBJ1-2, with D maybe TRBD1 (6 bases). The TCR comes from a woman of 80 years or more with COVID-19, enrolled during active disease. The sequenced sample consisted of peripheral blood. The chain's CDR3 is CASKTGIRGGYTF. The CDR3 DNA reads as TGTGCCAGCAAAACAGGGATTCGGGGAGGCTACACCTTC.